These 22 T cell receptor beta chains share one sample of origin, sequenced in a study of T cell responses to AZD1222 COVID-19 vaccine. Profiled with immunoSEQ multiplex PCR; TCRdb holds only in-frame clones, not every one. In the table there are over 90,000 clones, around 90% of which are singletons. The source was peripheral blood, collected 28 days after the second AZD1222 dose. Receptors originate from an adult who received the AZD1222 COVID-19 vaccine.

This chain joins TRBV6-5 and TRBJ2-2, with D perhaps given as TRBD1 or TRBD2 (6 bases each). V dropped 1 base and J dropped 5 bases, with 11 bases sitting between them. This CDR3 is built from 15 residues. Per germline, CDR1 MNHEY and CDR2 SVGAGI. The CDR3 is CASSYFGGPTGELFF. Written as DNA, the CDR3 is TGTGCCAGCAGTTACTTTGGGGGGCCTACCGGGGAGCTGTTTTTT.

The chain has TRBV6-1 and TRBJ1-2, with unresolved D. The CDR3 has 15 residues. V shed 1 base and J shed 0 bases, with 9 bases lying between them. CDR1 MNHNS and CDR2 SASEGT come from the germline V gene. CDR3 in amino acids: CASSEGLAANYGYTF. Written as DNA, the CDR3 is TGTGCCAGCAGTGAAGGGCTGGCAGCTAACTATGGCTACACCTTC.

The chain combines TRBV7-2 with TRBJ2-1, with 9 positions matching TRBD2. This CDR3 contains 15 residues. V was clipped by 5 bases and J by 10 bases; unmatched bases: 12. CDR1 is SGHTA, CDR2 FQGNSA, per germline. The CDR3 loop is CASSPPSGAVGEQFF. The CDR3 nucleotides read TGTGCCAGCAGCCCACCTAGCGGGGCGGTGGGCGAGCAGTTCTTC.

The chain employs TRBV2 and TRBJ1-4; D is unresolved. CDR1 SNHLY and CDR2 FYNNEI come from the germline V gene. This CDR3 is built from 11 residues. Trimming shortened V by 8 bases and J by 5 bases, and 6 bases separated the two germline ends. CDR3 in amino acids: CASANNEKLFF. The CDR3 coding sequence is TGTGCCAGCGCGAACAATGAAAAACTGTTTTTT.

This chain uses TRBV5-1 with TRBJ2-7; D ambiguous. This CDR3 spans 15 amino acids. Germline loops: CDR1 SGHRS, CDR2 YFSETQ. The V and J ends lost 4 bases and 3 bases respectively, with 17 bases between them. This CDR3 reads CASSVNTGPNYEQYF. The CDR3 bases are TGCGCCAGCAGCGTCAACACCGGGCCGAACTACGAGCAGTACTTC.

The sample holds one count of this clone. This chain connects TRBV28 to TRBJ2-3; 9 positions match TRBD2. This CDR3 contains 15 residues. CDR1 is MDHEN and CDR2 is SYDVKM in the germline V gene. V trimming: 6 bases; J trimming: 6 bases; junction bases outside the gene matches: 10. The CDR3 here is CASRPLAGRGDTQYF. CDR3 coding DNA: TGTGCCAGCAGGCCACTAGCGGGCAGGGGGGATACGCAGTATTTT.

DNA for the CDR3: TGTGCCAGCAGCTATATCGGACAGGGAGTCTACACCTTC. It encodes CASSYIGQGVYTF. This chain links TRBV5-4 with TRBJ1-2; 8 bases fit TRBD1. The CDR3 spans 13 residues. Germline V gene data show CDR1 as SGHNT and CDR2 as YYREEE (reference sequence). The junction had 8 bases not matched to a gene; V was cut back by 3 bases and J by 10 bases.

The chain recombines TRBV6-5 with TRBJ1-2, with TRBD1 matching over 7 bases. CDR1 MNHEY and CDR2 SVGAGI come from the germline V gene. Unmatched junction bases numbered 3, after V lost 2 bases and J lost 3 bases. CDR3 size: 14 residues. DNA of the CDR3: TGTGCCAGCAGTTACCTCGGACAGGACTATGGCTACACCTTC. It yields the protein CASSYLGQDYGYTF.

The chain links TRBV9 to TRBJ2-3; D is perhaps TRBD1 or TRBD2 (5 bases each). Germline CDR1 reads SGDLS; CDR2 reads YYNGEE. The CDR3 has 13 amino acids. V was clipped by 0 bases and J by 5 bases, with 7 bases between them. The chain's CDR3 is CASSVGGLDTQYF. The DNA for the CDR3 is TGTGCCAGCAGCGTAGGGGGGTTAGATACGCAGTATTTT.

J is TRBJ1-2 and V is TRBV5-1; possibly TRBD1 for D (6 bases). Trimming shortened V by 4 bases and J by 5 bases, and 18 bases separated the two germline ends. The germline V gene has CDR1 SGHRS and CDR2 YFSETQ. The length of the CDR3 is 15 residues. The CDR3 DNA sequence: TGCGCCAGCAGCCCCATGACAGGAACCCTATATGGCTACACCTTC. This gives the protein CASSPMTGTLYGYTF.

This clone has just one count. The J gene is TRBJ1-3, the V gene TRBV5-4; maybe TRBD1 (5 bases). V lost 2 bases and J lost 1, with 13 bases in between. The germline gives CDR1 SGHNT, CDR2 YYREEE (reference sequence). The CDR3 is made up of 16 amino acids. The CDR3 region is CASSFRGHISGNTIYF. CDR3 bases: TGTGCCAGCAGCTTCCGGGGCCATATTTCTGGAAACACCATATATTTT.

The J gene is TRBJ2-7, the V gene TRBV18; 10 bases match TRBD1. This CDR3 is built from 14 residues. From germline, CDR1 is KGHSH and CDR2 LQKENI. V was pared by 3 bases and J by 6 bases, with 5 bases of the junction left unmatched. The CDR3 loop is CASSPGQGSVEQYF. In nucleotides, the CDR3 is TGTGCCAGCTCACCGGGACAGGGGTCGGTCGAGCAGTACTTC.

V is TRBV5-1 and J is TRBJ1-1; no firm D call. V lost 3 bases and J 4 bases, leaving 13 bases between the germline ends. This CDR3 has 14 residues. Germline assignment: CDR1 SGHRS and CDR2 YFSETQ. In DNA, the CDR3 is TGCGCCAGCAGCTATCTCCCACGGAGCACTGAAGCTTTCTTT. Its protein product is CASSYLPRSTEAFF.

In nucleotides, the CDR3 is TGTGCCAGCAGCTTGGACCCTGGAAACACCATATATTTT. This encodes CASSLDPGNTIYF. The chain couples TRBV5-6 to TRBJ1-3, with D unclear. This CDR3 has 13 amino acids. CDR1 and CDR2 (germline): SGHDT, YYEEEE. V shed 0 bases and J shed 2 bases, with 3 bases lying between them.

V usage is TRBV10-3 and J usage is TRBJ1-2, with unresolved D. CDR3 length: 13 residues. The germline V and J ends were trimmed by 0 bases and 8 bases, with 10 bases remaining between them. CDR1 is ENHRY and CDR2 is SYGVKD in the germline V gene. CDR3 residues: CAISESSLGGYTF. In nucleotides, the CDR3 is TGTGCCATCAGTGAGTCGTCCCTAGGGGGCTACACCTTC.

CDR3 DNA: TGTGCCACCAGTGATGGCAGGGAAGCTTTCTTT. It translates to CATSDGREAFF. The V and J genes are TRBV24-1 and TRBJ1-1; D gene unclear. Between the trimmed V and J ends, which lost 3 bases and 8 bases, there was a span of 6 bases. CDR3 length: 11 amino acids. Germline-derived CDR1 and CDR2 are KGHDR and SFDVKD.

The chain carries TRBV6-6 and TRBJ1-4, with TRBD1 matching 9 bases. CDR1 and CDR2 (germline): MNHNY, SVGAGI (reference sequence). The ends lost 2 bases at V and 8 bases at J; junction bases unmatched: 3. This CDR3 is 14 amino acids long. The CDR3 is CASSYGTGLEKLFF. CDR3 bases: TGTGCCAGCAGTTACGGGACAGGGCTAGAAAAACTGTTTTTT.

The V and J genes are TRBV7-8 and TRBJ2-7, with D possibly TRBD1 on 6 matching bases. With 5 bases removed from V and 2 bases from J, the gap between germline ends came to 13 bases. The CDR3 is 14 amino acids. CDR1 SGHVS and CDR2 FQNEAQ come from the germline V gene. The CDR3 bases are TGTGCCAGCAGCCCTCGGGCAGGGGCCTACGAGCAGTACTTC. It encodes CASSPRAGAYEQYF.

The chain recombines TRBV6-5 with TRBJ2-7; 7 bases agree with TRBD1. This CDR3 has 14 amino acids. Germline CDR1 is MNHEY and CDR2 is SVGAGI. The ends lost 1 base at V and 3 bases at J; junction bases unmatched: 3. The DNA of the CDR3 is TGTGCCAGCAGTTACTTCCGGGACAGCTACGAGCAGTACTTC. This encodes CASSYFRDSYEQYF.

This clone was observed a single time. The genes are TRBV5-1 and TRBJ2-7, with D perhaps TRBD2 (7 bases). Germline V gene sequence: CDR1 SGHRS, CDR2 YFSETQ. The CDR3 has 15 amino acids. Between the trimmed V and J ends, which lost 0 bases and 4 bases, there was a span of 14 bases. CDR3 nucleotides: TGCGCCAGCAGCTTGGAGGGGGGGCCTGGGTACGAGCAGTACTTC. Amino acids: CASSLEGGPGYEQYF.

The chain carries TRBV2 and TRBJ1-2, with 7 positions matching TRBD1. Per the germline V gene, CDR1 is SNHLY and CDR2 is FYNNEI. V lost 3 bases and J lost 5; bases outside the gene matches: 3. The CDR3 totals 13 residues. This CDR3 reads CASSDQGEYGYTF. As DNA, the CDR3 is TGTGCCAGCAGTGACCAGGGGGAATATGGCTACACCTTC.

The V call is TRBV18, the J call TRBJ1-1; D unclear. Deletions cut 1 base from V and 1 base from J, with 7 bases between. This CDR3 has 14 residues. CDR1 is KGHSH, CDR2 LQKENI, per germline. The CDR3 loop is CASSPQSTNTEAFF. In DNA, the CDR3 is TGTGCCAGCTCACCACAAAGTACGAACACTGAAGCTTTCTTT. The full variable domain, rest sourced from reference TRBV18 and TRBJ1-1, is NAGVMQNPRHLVRRRGQEARLRCSPMKGHSHVYWYRQLPEEGLKFMVYLQKENIIDESGMPKERFSAEFPKEGPSILRIQQVVRGDSAAYFCASSPQSTNTEAFFGQGTRLTVV.